The next 9 T cell receptor beta chains were all read from a single sample in a study of shared clonotypes between healthy human individuals. The repertoire was sequenced with immunoSEQ multiplex PCR; TCRdb's copy has only in-frame clones and lacks some. Among approximately 2.4 million clones listed, nearly 97% were seen once. Sequencing was carried out using naive CD4+ T cells sorted from blood. The subset was: CD45RA+ positively selected. The receptors were sampled from a man younger than 35 in good health.

V and J are TRBV11-1 and TRBJ2-3, with 14 bases that match TRBD2. The CDR3 totals 16 residues. CDR1 is SGHAT, CDR2 FQDESV, per germline (reference sequence). J lost 3 bases, V lost 6 bases, and 5 bases had no gene match. CDR3 coding DNA: TGTGCCAGCAGTAGAGGGACTAGCGGGGGAACAGATACGCAGTATTTT. This encodes CASSRGTSGGTDTQYF. Together with reference TRBV11-1 and TRBJ2-3, the CDR3 gives the full variable domain: EAEVAQSPRYKITEKSQAVAFWCDPISGHATLYWYRQILGQGPELLVQFQDESVVDDSQLPKDRFSAERLKGVDSTLKIQPAELGDSAMYLCASSRGTSGGTDTQYFGPGTRLTVL.

The rearrangement uses TRBV7-2 and TRBJ2-6, with no clear D. The length of the CDR3 is 14 residues. V lost 3 bases, J lost 0 bases, and 3 bases lay in between. Per the germline V gene, CDR1 is SGHTA and CDR2 is FQGNSA. In DNA form, the CDR3 reads TGTGCCAGCAGCTTTGGCTCTGGGGCCAACGTCCTGACTTTC. Its translation: CASSFGSGANVLTF.

The chain carries TRBV4-2 and TRBJ2-5; 8 bases agree with TRBD2. The V gene's germline CDR1 is LGHNA and CDR2 YNFKEQ. This CDR3 has 16 residues. With 0 bases clipped from V and 5 bases from J, the junction kept 8 bases outside the gene matches. CDR3 amino acids: CASSQDGSGGTETQYF. The CDR3 DNA is TGTGCCAGCAGCCAAGATGGGTCGGGGGGGACGGAGACCCAGTACTTC.

The V gene is TRBV7-6, the J gene TRBJ2-7; TRBD2 is a possible D gene (7 bases). The V end lost 5 bases, the J end lost 3 bases, and 17 bases lay between the germline ends. Looked up from germline, CDR1 is SGHVS and CDR2 is FNYEAQ. CDR3 length: 15 residues. The chain's CDR3 is CASSLPMGGHYEQYF. CDR3 bases: TGTGCCAGCAGCCTTCCCATGGGGGGGCACTACGAGCAGTACTTC.

In the case of this clone: This sample includes further DNA sequences coding for the same CDR3. The chain joins TRBV7-9 to TRBJ2-2; D gene ambiguous. Germline values: CDR1 SEHNR, CDR2 FQNEAQ (reference sequence). V was trimmed by 4 bases and J by 1 base, leaving 4 bases between them. CDR3 size: 13 residues. The CDR3 DNA follows: TGTGCCAGCAGCTCCAAGAACACCGGGGAGCTGTTTTTT. Translation gives CASSSKNTGELFF.

The chain is built from TRBV11-2 and TRBJ1-1; 9 bases align to TRBD1. CDR1 and CDR2 from the germline V gene are SGHAT and FQNNGV. V lost 2 bases to trimming and J lost 6 bases; unmatched junction nucleotides: 4. The CDR3 extends over 14 amino acids. CDR3 bases: TGTGCCAGCAGCTTATTGGACAGGGGAGCTGAAGCTTTCTTT. Translation gives CASSLLDRGAEAFF. Full variable domain (rest looked up from reference TRBV11-2 and TRBJ1-1): EAGVAQSPRYKIIEKRQSVAFWCNPISGHATLYWYQQILGQGPKLLIQFQNNGVVDDSQLPKDRFSAERLKGVDSTLKIQPAKLEDSAVYLCASSLLDRGAEAFFGQGTRLTVV.

The chain links TRBV30 to TRBJ2-5, with D tentatively TRBD2 (6 bases). CDR1 is GTSNPN and CDR2 is SVGIG in the germline V gene (reference sequence). The V end lost 4 bases, the J end lost 6 bases, and 18 bases lay between the germline ends. This CDR3 comprises 14 residues. Written as DNA, the CDR3 is TGTGCCTGGATTGGCGGGGACTTCAAGCAGACCCAGTACTTC. This sequence encodes CAWIGGDFKQTQYF.

The rearrangement links TRBV30 to TRBJ2-2; possibly TRBD1 for D (5 bases). The length of the CDR3 is 15 residues. V gave up 0 bases and J gave up 4 bases, with 12 bases separating them. The germline gives CDR1 GTSNPN, CDR2 SVGIG (reference sequence). For the CDR3, the DNA is TGTGCCTGGAGTGTACTTGCAGGGTCCACCGGGGAGCTGTTTTTT. The encoded protein is CAWSVLAGSTGELFF.

The chain links TRBV28 to TRBJ1-1, with TRBD1 matching over 12 bases. The V and J ends lost 6 bases and 3 bases, in that order; junction bases with no gene match: 5. CDR1 and CDR2 (germline): MDHEN, SYDVKM. The CDR3 sequence is 15 residues long. The CDR3 loop reads CASRGQGAKDTEAFF. For the CDR3, the DNA is TGTGCCAGCAGGGGACAGGGGGCTAAGGACACTGAAGCTTTCTTT.